The 9 T cell receptor beta chains reported below all come from one sample, sequenced in a study of T cells in Graves' hyperthyroidism and ophthalmopathy. Amplified regions were TCR beta CDR3 sequences from RNA transcripts. Researchers ran a first-round RT-PCR on the TCR CDR3 using the HTBI primer set. TCRdb redid the calling of the multiplex PCR reads with MiXCR, one entry per CDR3 protein. The profile shows 410,000 or so distinct CDR3 sequences, about 14% of them singletons. Sequenced material: blood. These receptors were obtained from a man younger than 35 with Graves' ophthalmopathy.

This clonotype was seen many times. The chain recombines TRBV27 with TRBJ1-2, with unresolved D. V was shortened by 8 bases and J by 6 bases, with 16 bases between the two germline ends. The CDR3 consists of 13 residues. CDR1 and CDR2 (germline): MNHEY, SMNVEV (reference sequence). The chain's CDR3 is CASSFSGLDGYTF. DNA for the CDR3: TGTGCCAGCTCCTTTTCGGGCCTAGATGGCTACACCTTC.

This clonotype appeared a few times. The chain recombines TRBV4-1 with TRBJ1-2; 7 bases agree with TRBD1. Germline V CDR1 and CDR2: MGHRA, YSYEKL. The V gene end was trimmed by 2 bases and the J gene end by 10 bases; junction bases not matched to a gene: 7. The CDR3 has 13 amino acids. For the CDR3, the DNA is TGCGCCAGCAGCCAACTACAGGACAGGAACTACACCTTC. Its protein is CASSQLQDRNYTF.

This clonotype was counted between two and nine times. The CDR3 is CASELLGTGVEKLFF. The CDR3, as DNA: TGTGCCAGCGAACTCCTCGGGACAGGGGTTGAAAAACTGTTTTTT. The chain combines TRBV6-1 with TRBJ1-4; TRBD1 aligns across 10 bases. This CDR3 is 15 amino acids long. With 8 bases clipped from V and 7 bases from J, the junction kept 10 bases outside the gene matches. Germline assignment: CDR1 MNHNS and CDR2 SASEGT.

V is TRBV7-2 and J is TRBJ2-7; D is ambiguous. CDR1 is SGHTA, CDR2 FQGNSA, per germline. V was trimmed by 3 bases and J by 2 bases, leaving 11 bases between them. The CDR3 is 14 residues long. This CDR3 reads CASSLERLAYEQYF. CDR3 sequence (DNA): TGTGCCAGCAGCTTGGAGCGCCTCGCCTACGAGCAGTACTTC.

The V gene is TRBV18, the J gene TRBJ1-5, with a tentative D call TRBD1 (6 bases). This CDR3 has 16 amino acids. Germline V gives CDR1 KGHSH, CDR2 LQKENI. The germline V and J ends were trimmed by 4 bases and 0 bases, with 13 bases remaining between them. CDR3: CASSLTGPYSNQPQHF. The CDR3 DNA reads TGTGCCAGCTCACTGACAGGCCCTTATAGCAATCAGCCCCAGCATTTT. The full variable domain, in which reference TRBV18 and TRBJ1-5 provide the parts outside the CDR3, is NAGVMQNPRHLVRRRGQEARLRCSPMKGHSHVYWYRQLPEEGLKFMVYLQKENIIDESGMPKERFSAEFPKEGPSILRIQQVVRGDSAAYFCASSLTGPYSNQPQHFGDGTRLSIL.

This clonotype appeared many times. V usage is TRBV7-9 and J usage is TRBJ1-1, with 7 bases aligning to TRBD1. The trim removed 7 bases at V and 4 bases at J, leaving 12 bases unmatched. Germline values: CDR1 SEHNR, CDR2 FQNEAQ (reference sequence). The CDR3 runs 15 residues. This CDR3 reads CASTRIWAGGTEAFF. The DNA for the CDR3 is TGTGCCAGCACCAGGATTTGGGCAGGGGGCACTGAAGCTTTCTTT.

With regard to this clonotype: Just one base apart from a much larger clone, this may be a read error. The CDR3 loop is CASSSTSTNTGEPFF. CDR3 coding DNA: TGCGCCAGCAGCTCCACCTCGACGAACACCGGGGAGCCGTTTTTT. V usage is TRBV5-1 and J usage is TRBJ2-2; D is possibly TRBD2 (5 bases). There are 15 residues in the CDR3. Germline V lookup: CDR1 SGHRS, CDR2 YFSETQ.

This clonotype was counted at least ten times. In DNA, the CDR3 is TGTGCCAGCAGTGAATGGGGACTAGCGGACTCCTACGAGCAGTACTTC. Encoded protein: CASSEWGLADSYEQYF. The chain has TRBV6-1 and TRBJ2-7, with 11 bases fitting TRBD2. Germline-derived CDR1 and CDR2 are MNHNS and SASEGT. The length of the CDR3 is 16 residues. The V segment lost 2 bases and the J segment 0 bases; nucleotides outside the gene matches: 3.

This chain joins TRBV30 and TRBJ2-7, with D unresolved. Trimming pared 4 bases from V and 4 bases from J, leaving 17 bases between. CDR1 is GTSNPN, CDR2 SVGIG, per germline (reference sequence). The CDR3 totals 14 residues. Here the CDR3 DNA reads TGTGCCTGGACTGCTCTTGAGAGCACGTACGAGCAGTACTTC. This translates into CAWTALESTYEQYF.